The 28 T cell receptor beta chains presented below share a single source sample, sequenced in a study of CD8 T cells in ankylosing spondylitis. Study findings and constraints: Characteristic of ankylosing spondylitis blood, it appeared, was a TCR beta motif comprising several highly homologous variants.

A single record per CDR3 protein comes from TCRdb applying MiXCR to the 5' RACE reads. The table includes roughly 470,000 distinct CDR3 sequences, about 25% detected once. Antigens for these TCRs are unknown. Sequencing was carried out using blood, either unsorted or a sorted T cell fraction (not recorded which). The receptors were gathered from a male donor with ankylosing spondylitis.

The chain has TRBV2 and TRBJ1-6; TRBD1 might be the D (5 bases). Germline CDR1 and CDR2: SNHLY and FYNNEI. This CDR3 contains 15 residues. Trimming took off 7 bases at V and 7 bases at J, with 17 bases between the two ends. CDR3 loop: CASTGGRQGNSPLHF. CDR3 in DNA: TGTGCCAGCACCGGTGGACGGCAGGGAAATTCACCCCTCCACTTT.

This chain joins TRBV20-1 and TRBJ2-7; D is unresolved. The CDR3 runs to 11 residues. CDR1 and CDR2 from the germline V gene are DFQATT and SNEGSKA (reference sequence). V was trimmed by 5 bases and J by 5 bases, leaving 10 bases between them. Here the CDR3 DNA reads TGCAGTGCTGGGGTTATGGACGAGCAGTACGTC. Amino acid sequence: CSAGVMDEQYV.

This clonotype was seen a few times. This chain links TRBV12-3 or TRBV12-4 with TRBJ2-3, with D uncertain. The CDR3 contains 13 residues. Trimming pared 3 bases from V and 0 bases from J, leaving 4 bases between. The CDR3 spells CASSFHSTDTQYF. The CDR3 DNA is TGTGCCAGCAGTTTTCACAGCACAGATACGCAGTATTTT.

J is TRBJ2-7 and V is TRBV12-3 or TRBV12-4, with D unclear. V lost 3 bases and J 1 base, leaving 10 bases between the germline ends. The CDR3 runs 14 residues. The CDR3 DNA reads TGTGCCAGCAGTTTTTCGGGTCCTTCCTACGAGCAGTACTTC. This gives the protein CASSFSGPSYEQYF.

The V and J genes are TRBV6-1 and TRBJ1-1; 8 bases map to TRBD1. CDR3 length: 16 amino acids. V was clipped by 6 bases and J by 4 bases; unmatched bases: 13. CDR1 and CDR2 from the germline V gene are MNHNS and SASEGT. The CDR3 region is CASSQPGQGGATEAFF. For the CDR3, the DNA is TGTGCCAGCAGCCAACCCGGACAGGGAGGTGCCACTGAAGCTTTCTTT.

The sample holds a few counts of this clonotype. The V gene is TRBV12-3 or TRBV12-4, the J gene TRBJ2-2; D is possibly TRBD1 (6 bases). The V gene lost 7 bases and the J gene lost 6 bases, with 15 bases spanning the gap. The CDR3 has 14 amino acids. This CDR3 reads CASIAGTGSGELFF. The CDR3 DNA reads as TGTGCCAGCATTGCCGGCACAGGGTCCGGGGAGCTGTTTTTT.

V gene TRBV7-2 combines with J gene TRBJ2-1; D unresolved. Germline CDR1 SGHTA, CDR2 FQGNSA. The CDR3 runs 15 residues. Trimming cost V 2 bases and J 5 bases, with 13 bases left between them. The CDR3: CASSLKTTKDNEQFF. The CDR3 coding sequence is TGTGCCAGCAGCTTAAAAACTACGAAGGACAATGAGCAGTTCTTC.

This chain connects TRBV12-3 or TRBV12-4 to TRBJ2-3; TRBD2 agrees at 10 bases. V lost 2 bases to trimming and J lost 6 bases; unmatched junction nucleotides: 8. The CDR3 has 16 amino acids. The CDR3 here is CASSLRLAGAGDTQYF. Written as DNA, the CDR3 is TGTGCCAGCAGTTTACGGCTAGCGGGAGCGGGTGATACGCAGTATTTT.

This clonotype was observed a few times. V and J are TRBV7-9 and TRBJ1-1; D unclear. Germline V gene data show CDR1 as SEHNR and CDR2 as FQNEAQ (reference sequence). V dropped 2 bases and J dropped 0 bases, with 7 bases sitting between them. This CDR3 is 14 amino acids long. The CDR3 DNA reads as TGTGCCAGCAGCTTAAGGGAAATGAACACTGAAGCTTTCTTT. Translating it yields CASSLREMNTEAFF.

This clonotype was detected a few times. The chain couples TRBV18 to TRBJ2-7; possibly TRBD1 for D (6 bases). The CDR3 covers 12 residues. Germline assignment: CDR1 KGHSH and CDR2 LQKENI. The DNA of the CDR3 is TGTCGAGGGGGACCCGACCCCTACGAGCAGTACTTC. Its translation: CRGGPDPYEQYF.

The V gene is TRBV20-1, the J gene TRBJ2-1; D not certain. Trimming shortened V by 2 bases and J by 4 bases, and 12 bases separated the two germline ends. Germline CDR1 DFQATT, CDR2 SNEGSKA (reference sequence). The CDR3 is made up of 14 amino acids. The CDR3 protein is CSARTPRGYNEQFF. The DNA of the CDR3 is TGCAGTGCTAGAACCCCTCGTGGGTACAATGAGCAGTTCTTC.

This clonotype was found a few times. The chain links TRBV3-1 to TRBJ1-1; D remains ambiguous. Between the trimmed V and J ends, which lost 3 bases and 1 base, there was a span of 9 bases. This CDR3 comprises 14 residues. CDR1 and CDR2 from the germline V gene are LGHDT and YNNKEL (reference sequence). CDR3 DNA sequence: TGTGCCAGCAGCCAGGATTGGGCGAACACTGAAGCTTTCTTT. Its protein product is CASSQDWANTEAFF.

The table lists this clonotype with a few counts. The rearrangement joins TRBV6-1 to TRBJ2-7, with D possibly being TRBD1 (5 bases). The V and J ends lost 0 bases and 3 bases respectively, with 9 bases between them. Germline CDR1 is MNHNS and CDR2 is SASEGT. CDR3 length: 14 amino acids. The CDR3 DNA is TGTGCCAGCAGTGAAGCGGCCAGGGTCTACGAGCAGTACGTC. Its translation is CASSEAARVYEQYV.

The chain carries TRBV5-1 and TRBJ2-2; 8 bases match TRBD1. The CDR3 has 17 residues. After removal of 2 bases from V and 2 bases from J, the junction contained 8 bases not matched to a gene. CDR1 is SGHRS, CDR2 YFSETQ, per germline. The CDR3 nucleotides read TGCGCCAGCAGCTTATCTTTAGGGACAGGAAACACCGGGGAGCTGTTTTTT. Its protein is CASSLSLGTGNTGELFF.

This clonotype was counted a few times. The rearrangement uses TRBV5-1 and TRBJ2-7; 7 positions match TRBD2. Trimming took 5 bases from V and 1 from J; bases not matched to a gene: 3. This CDR3 comprises 13 residues. From germline, CDR1 is SGHRS and CDR2 YFSETQ. CDR3 sequence: CASRARESYEQYF. CDR3 bases: TGCGCCAGCAGGGCGCGGGAGTCCTACGAGCAGTACTTC. The complete variable domain, with remaining parts taken from reference TRBV5-1 and TRBJ2-7, reads KAGVTQTPRYLIKTRGQQVTLSCSPISGHRSVSWYQQTPGQGLQFLFEYFSETQRNKGNFPGRFSGRQFSNSRSEMNVSTLELGDSALYLCASRARESYEQYFGPGTRLTVT.

The gene calls are TRBV15 and TRBJ1-2; 12 bases line up with TRBD1. The V gene end was trimmed by 0 bases and the J gene end by 8 bases; junction bases not matched to a gene: 7. The CDR3 has 16 amino acids. Germline loops: CDR1 LNHNV, CDR2 YYDKDF (reference sequence). The CDR3 DNA reads as TGTGCCACCAGCAGAGAGGGGACAGGGGGCGGTTACGGCTACACCTTC. This codes for CATSREGTGGGYGYTF.

This clonotype was counted many times. V gene TRBV12-3 or TRBV12-4 combines with J gene TRBJ2-2; D gene unclear. This CDR3 has 13 residues. Trimming shortened V by 2 bases and J by 2 bases, and 3 bases separated the two germline ends. DNA for the CDR3: TGTGCCAGCAGTTTAAGTAACACCGGGGAGCTGTTTTTT. Its translation is CASSLSNTGELFF.

The chain links TRBV6-1 to TRBJ1-5, with D unresolved. CDR1 MNHNS and CDR2 SASEGT come from the germline V gene. The V and J ends lost 7 bases and 4 bases respectively, with 11 bases between them. This CDR3 is 13 amino acids long. The CDR3 loop reads CASTRGRNQPQHF. CDR3 DNA: TGTGCCAGCACGCGTGGGAGGAATCAGCCCCAGCATTTT.

The chain recombines TRBV20-1 with TRBJ1-4; no firm D call. V was pared by 6 bases and J by 6 bases, with 17 bases between. From germline, CDR1 is DFQATT and CDR2 SNEGSKA (reference sequence). The CDR3 loop spans 14 amino acids. The CDR3, as DNA: TGCAGTGCAACCGATAACCAGGATGATGAAAAACTGTTTTTT. Its protein product is CSATDNQDDEKLFF.

This rearrangement joins TRBV24-1 to TRBJ1-5; D ambiguous. CDR3 length: 17 amino acids. Trimming removed 4 bases at V and 1 base at J, with 16 bases between. From germline, CDR1 is KGHDR and CDR2 SFDVKD. The CDR3 DNA sequence: TGTGCCACCAGTGACCCCGGACCTCAAGGAAGCAATCAGCCCCAGCATTTT. Translating it yields CATSDPGPQGSNQPQHF.

The CDR3: CSARVTKGYEQYF. The CDR3 DNA reads as TGCAGTGCTAGAGTGACAAAGGGCTACGAGCAGTACTTC. The chain joins TRBV20-1 to TRBJ2-7, with unresolved D. V was trimmed by 1 base and J by 3 bases, leaving 10 bases between them. CDR1 DFQATT and CDR2 SNEGSKA come from the germline V gene (reference sequence). CDR3 length equals 13 residues.

The chain has TRBV20-1 and TRBJ1-5; the D is unclear. The CDR3 totals 15 residues. Trimming took off 0 bases at V and 4 bases at J, with 13 bases between the two ends. Per the germline V gene, CDR1 is DFQATT and CDR2 is SNEGSKA (reference sequence). The CDR3 nucleotides read TGCAGTGCTAGAGATCCCCTTGGTGCAAATCAGCCCCAGCATTTT. Its protein product is CSARDPLGANQPQHF.

The chain uses TRBV10-1 and TRBJ2-2; the D gene is possibly TRBD2 (5 bases). V lost 10 bases and J lost 1, with 19 bases in between. This CDR3 comprises 16 residues. Germline CDR1 is WNHNN and CDR2 is SYGVQD (reference sequence). In DNA, the CDR3 is TGCGCCACCCAACCTGGGAGAGGGTTGAACACCGGGGAGCTGTTTTTT. Protein: CATQPGRGLNTGELFF.

This rearrangement joins TRBV15 to TRBJ2-1, with TRBD2 identical over 7 bases. In germline, CDR1 is LNHNV, CDR2 YYDKDF (reference sequence). The ends lost 0 bases at V and 1 base at J; junction bases unmatched: 9. This CDR3 region has 18 residues. CDR3 sequence reads: CATSREYGLGGSYNEQFF. CDR3 sequence (DNA): TGTGCCACCAGCAGAGAGTACGGACTAGGCGGATCCTACAATGAGCAGTTCTTC.

This clonotype showed up just a few times. The J gene is TRBJ2-5, the V gene TRBV18; D not resolved. Germline V CDR1 and CDR2: KGHSH, LQKENI. CDR3 length: 14 residues. Trimming shortened V by 4 bases and J by 0 bases, and 9 bases separated the two germline ends. CDR3 loop: CASSRGSNQETQYF. CDR3 in DNA: TGTGCCAGCTCACGAGGCAGCAACCAAGAGACCCAGTACTTC. The full variable domain, rest sourced from reference TRBV18 and TRBJ2-5, is NAGVMQNPRHLVRRRGQEARLRCSPMKGHSHVYWYRQLPEEGLKFMVYLQKENIIDESGMPKERFSAEFPKEGPSILRIQQVVRGDSAAYFCASSRGSNQETQYFGPGTRLLVL.

V gene TRBV7-9 combines with J gene TRBJ2-2; D gene unclear. Germline CDR1 SEHNR, CDR2 FQNEAQ (reference sequence). Trimming removed 3 bases from V and 8 bases from J, with 13 bases in between. This CDR3 has 14 amino acids. CDR3 DNA: TGTGCCAGCAGCTTCAAACAGTCAGCGGGGGAGCTGTTTTTT. Translated, it gives CASSFKQSAGELFF.

The chain is built from TRBV18 and TRBJ2-7; D gene ambiguous. This CDR3 is 13 amino acids long. Germline loops: CDR1 KGHSH, CDR2 LQKENI. Between the trimmed V and J ends, which lost 2 bases and 5 bases, there was a span of 10 bases. CDR3: CASSPRARDEQYV. DNA of the CDR3: TGTGCCAGCTCACCAAGGGCTAGAGACGAGCAGTACGTC.

There are a few counts of this clonotype. The CDR3 DNA reads as TGTGCCAGCAGTTTTCAGGGAGGGCGGACAGATACGCAGTATTTT. Translation: CASSFQGGRTDTQYF. V and J are TRBV12-3 or TRBV12-4 and TRBJ2-3; 7 nucleotides align to TRBD2. V shed 3 bases, J shed 3 bases, and the junction held 6 bases outside the gene matches. The CDR3 has 15 residues.